The 25 T cell receptor beta chains in this list originate from one sample, sequenced in a study of T cell responses to AZD1222 COVID-19 vaccine. The data were produced by immunoSEQ multiplex PCR, yet TCRdb's version contains in-frame clones alone and is incomplete. Among 20,000 or so clones listed, approximately 89% were seen once. The input for sequencing was peripheral blood, taken 28 days after the second AZD1222 dose. The origin of the receptors is an adult who received the AZD1222 COVID-19 vaccine.

V gene TRBV27 combines with J gene TRBJ1-5; D is ambiguous. The CDR3 covers 12 residues. CDR1 MNHEY and CDR2 SMNVEV come from the germline V gene (reference sequence). Trimming pared 4 bases from V and 7 bases from J, leaving 8 bases between. CDR3 in DNA: TGTGCCAGCAGTTATTTAGACCAGCCCCAGCATTTT. Translating gives CASSYLDQPQHF.

The chain employs TRBV18 and TRBJ2-7; no firm D call. V gave up 6 bases and J gave up 4 bases, with 13 bases separating them. The CDR3 totals 13 residues. Germline assignment: CDR1 KGHSH and CDR2 LQKENI. The CDR3 is CASSPPQEYEQYF. The CDR3 region has the DNA TGTGCCAGCTCCCCTCCCCAGGAGTACGAGCAGTACTTC.

This clone was detected only once. This sequence joins TRBV7-6 and TRBJ2-5, with D perhaps matching TRBD2 (6 bases). The germline V gene encodes CDR1 SGHVS and CDR2 FNYEAQ. The length of the CDR3 is 15 residues. Trimming cost V 5 bases and J 2 bases, with 15 bases left between them. CDR3 sequence (DNA): TGTGCCAGCAGCCCCCCGTGGGACTCTCAAGAGACCCAGTACTTC. Encoded protein: CASSPPWDSQETQYF.

This chain links TRBV7-3 with TRBJ2-1; 14 bases are shared with TRBD2. V lost 1 base and J lost 7; bases outside the gene matches: 12. This CDR3 comprises 19 residues. Germline CDR1 and CDR2: SGHTA and FQGTGA. The CDR3 nucleotides are TGTGCCAGCAGCTTAAATTCGCCGGGGACTAGCGGGAGTATGAATGAGCAGTTCTTC. Amino acids: CASSLNSPGTSGSMNEQFF.

This sequence joins TRBV5-1 and TRBJ2-2, with 7 nucleotides matching TRBD2. The germline CDR1 and CDR2 sequences are SGHRS and YFSETQ. This CDR3 is 18 amino acids long. Losses at the gene ends were 0 bases for V and 2 bases for J; bases not matched to a gene: 10. In DNA, the CDR3 is TGCGCCAGCAGCTTGGGCGTAGTTGCTAGCGGAAACACCGGGGAGCTGTTTTTT. This encodes CASSLGVVASGNTGELFF.

The rearrangement uses TRBV18 and TRBJ2-3, with 8 nucleotides matching TRBD1. Unmatched junction bases numbered 6, after V lost 2 bases and J lost 2 bases. Germline loops: CDR1 KGHSH, CDR2 LQKENI. This CDR3 is built from 16 residues. CDR3 sequence reads: CASSPLGQENTDTQYF. Written as DNA, the CDR3 is TGTGCCAGCTCACCATTGGGACAGGAAAACACAGATACGCAGTATTTT.

The rearrangement links TRBV11-3 to TRBJ2-7; D call uncertain. The CDR3 spans 14 residues. The germline V gene has CDR1 SGHNT and CDR2 YENEEA. V was cut by 5 bases and J by 4 bases, with 15 bases left in between. The CDR3 nucleotides read TGTGCCAGCAGCAAAATGGGGATTAATTACGAGCAGTACGTC. Translation gives CASSKMGINYEQYV.

In this sample, this clone turned up once. This rearrangement joins TRBV6-1 to TRBJ1-4, with TRBD1 as a possible D gene (6 bases). The V end lost 3 bases, the J end lost 7 bases, and 12 bases lay between the germline ends. Germline CDR1 MNHNS, CDR2 SASEGT. The CDR3 sequence is 14 residues long. CDR3 nucleotides: TGTGCCAGCAGTGACGGAAGGGGGGGTGAAAAACTGTTTTTT. This translates into CASSDGRGGEKLFF.

This clone has a handful of counts. V is TRBV5-1 and J is TRBJ1-1, with D tentatively TRBD1 (6 bases). Germline CDR1 and CDR2: SGHRS and YFSETQ. The CDR3 covers 12 residues. The V end was cut by 4 bases, the J end by 7 bases, with 11 bases between. The CDR3 DNA reads TGCGCCAGCAGCCCCGAGACAGGTGAAGCTTTCTTT. This sequence encodes CASSPETGEAFF.

This chain links TRBV9 with TRBJ2-2; D unclear. Per the germline V gene, CDR1 is SGDLS and CDR2 is YYNGEE. Trimming removed 2 bases at V and 0 bases at J, with 14 bases between. This CDR3 comprises 17 residues. CDR3 loop: CASSVIGSGANTGELFF. The CDR3 nucleotides are TGTGCCAGCAGCGTTATTGGATCGGGTGCGAACACCGGGGAGCTGTTTTTT.

This rearrangement joins TRBV5-6 to TRBJ1-2; the D is unclear. This CDR3 has 12 residues. The germline V gene encodes CDR1 SGHDT and CDR2 YYEEEE. The V end lost 0 bases, the J end lost 8 bases, and 8 bases lay between the germline ends. The CDR3 sequence: CASSLEGLGYTF. DNA of the CDR3: TGTGCCAGCAGCTTGGAAGGACTCGGCTACACCTTC.

This chain links TRBV6-6 with TRBJ2-1; 12 nucleotides agree with TRBD2. Germline-derived CDR1 and CDR2 are MNHNY and SVGAGI (reference sequence). The CDR3 runs to 17 residues. V shed 5 bases and J 6 bases; nucleotides not matched to a gene: 11. The CDR3, as DNA: TGTGCCAGCAGTCGCAAACTAGCGGGAGGTGTCTCCAATGAGCAGTTCTTC. Translation gives CASSRKLAGGVSNEQFF.

V gene TRBV5-1 combines with J gene TRBJ2-2; weak D call: TRBD1 (5 bases). Germline V lookup: CDR1 SGHRS, CDR2 YFSETQ. V lost 4 bases to trimming and J lost 0 bases, with 10 bases between them. The CDR3 spans 15 residues. This CDR3 reads CASSPRQTNTGELFF. CDR3 in DNA: TGCGCCAGCAGCCCGCGACAGACGAACACCGGGGAGCTGTTTTTT.

The gene calls are TRBV27 and TRBJ2-4, with 7 bases matching TRBD2. CDR1 is MNHEY and CDR2 is SMNVEV in the germline V gene (reference sequence). V shed 5 bases and J 4 bases; nucleotides not matched to a gene: 14. The CDR3 loop spans 17 amino acids. The CDR3 DNA reads as TGTGCCAGCAGTCCCCTCGAAGCGACAGCGGGAAAAAACATTCAGTACTTC. Its protein is CASSPLEATAGKNIQYF.

This sequence joins TRBV5-1 and TRBJ1-1; 7 bases line up with TRBD1. The ends lost 4 bases at V and 0 bases at J; junction bases unmatched: 3. This CDR3 comprises 14 residues. Germline loops: CDR1 SGHRS, CDR2 YFSETQ. For the CDR3, the DNA is TGCGCCAGCAGCCCTGACAGGGTGAACACTGAAGCTTTCTTT. This translates into CASSPDRVNTEAFF.

The genes are TRBV19 and TRBJ2-2; D ambiguous. V dropped 1 base and J dropped 0 bases, with 3 bases sitting between them. This CDR3 contains 14 residues. CDR1 LNHDA and CDR2 SQIVND come from the germline V gene (reference sequence). CDR3 sequence reads: CASSIAANTGELFF. The CDR3 DNA follows: TGTGCCAGTAGTATAGCGGCGAACACCGGGGAGCTGTTTTTT.

The rearrangement links TRBV18 to TRBJ2-7, with 9 bases aligning to TRBD2. With 3 bases clipped from V and 1 base from J, the junction kept 4 bases outside the gene matches. The CDR3 totals 15 residues. CDR1 is KGHSH and CDR2 is LQKENI in the germline V gene. The DNA of the CDR3 is TGTGCCAGCTCACCGACTAGCGGAGGATCCTACGAGCAGTACTTC. Protein sequence: CASSPTSGGSYEQYF.

The genes are TRBV6-5 and TRBJ2-3; D is perhaps TRBD2 (6 bases). Germline CDR1 reads MNHEY; CDR2 reads SVGAGI. V shed 8 bases and J shed 6 bases, with 12 bases lying between them. The CDR3 totals 12 residues. CDR3 protein: CASGRDPDTQYF. CDR3 DNA sequence: TGTGCCAGCGGGCGGGATCCTGATACGCAGTATTTT.

The rearrangement uses TRBV30 and TRBJ1-1, with TRBD1 identical over 10 bases. Per germline, CDR1 GTSNPN and CDR2 SVGIG (reference sequence). The CDR3 covers 13 residues. Losses at the gene ends were 6 bases for V and 5 bases for J; bases not matched to a gene: 6. This CDR3 is CACPGQGITEAFF. DNA of the CDR3: TGTGCCTGCCCGGGACAGGGGATAACTGAAGCTTTCTTT.

This clone was picked up a small number of times. The J gene is TRBJ2-1, the V gene TRBV20-1, with D possibly matching TRBD2 (6 bases). This CDR3 has 14 residues. Trimming removed 3 bases from V and 8 bases from J, with 17 bases in between. CDR1 is DFQATT and CDR2 is SNEGSKA in the germline V gene (reference sequence). CDR3 amino acids: CSASGGTTVDEQFF. The CDR3 DNA is TGCAGTGCTAGTGGCGGGACGACTGTCGATGAGCAGTTCTTC.

This chain joins TRBV19 and TRBJ1-4, with D possibly being TRBD1 (6 bases). Looked up from germline, CDR1 is LNHDA and CDR2 is SQIVND (reference sequence). The V end was cut by 6 bases, the J end by 4 bases, with 18 bases between. The CDR3 spans 16 residues. This chain's CDR3 is CASSPPAGDLNEKLFF. In DNA, the CDR3 is TGTGCCAGTAGCCCCCCGGCAGGGGACCTTAATGAAAAACTGTTTTTT.

This rearrangement joins TRBV5-5 to TRBJ1-2; 7 bases align to TRBD1. Germline V CDR1 and CDR2: SGHKS, YYEKEE (reference sequence). This CDR3 has 13 residues. After removal of 3 bases from V and 6 bases from J, the junction contained 5 bases not matched to a gene. The CDR3 DNA follows: TGTGCCAGCAGCTCCGGACAGGCGAATGGCTACACCTTC. It specifies CASSSGQANGYTF.

This chain links TRBV5-1 with TRBJ2-7; TRBD2 matches 9 bases. CDR3 length equals 13 residues. J gave up 10 bases and V 4 bases, and 9 bases lay outside the gene matches. CDR1 is SGHRS and CDR2 is YFSETQ in the germline V gene. As DNA, the CDR3 is TGCGCCAGCAGCACCGCTTCCGGGACTAGCCAGTACGTC. Its translation is CASSTASGTSQYV.

This chain links TRBV2 with TRBJ1-2; D is uncertain. The CDR3 consists of 15 residues. V was shortened by 2 bases and J by 5 bases, with 15 bases between the two germline ends. Germline V lookup: CDR1 SNHLY, CDR2 FYNNEI. CDR3 amino acids: CASSEPAGSLYGYTF. The CDR3 DNA sequence: TGTGCCAGCAGTGAACCGGCGGGATCGTTATATGGCTACACCTTC.

The V gene is TRBV7-2, the J gene TRBJ1-3; a possible D gene is TRBD1 (5 bases). The CDR3 is 16 residues long. From germline, CDR1 is SGHTA and CDR2 FQGNSA. The V end lost 4 bases, the J end lost 0 bases, and 13 bases lay between the germline ends. DNA of the CDR3: TGTGCCAGCAGCTGGAGGCATGACAGCTCTGGAAACACCATATATTTT. Its protein product is CASSWRHDSSGNTIYF. Filled out from reference TRBV7-2 and TRBJ1-3, the complete variable domain reads GAGVSQSPSNKVTEKGKDVELRCDPISGHTALYWYRQSLGQGLEFLIYFQGNSAPDKSGLPSDRFSAERTGGSVSTLTIQRTQQEDSAVYLCASSWRHDSSGNTIYFGEGSWLTVV.